The 3 T cell receptor beta chains in this list originate from one sample, sequenced in a study of cytomegalovirus exposure and HLA in healthy donors. Use of 60 Vbeta and 13 Jbeta primers characterized the PCR. TCRdb keeps only in-frame clones here, not all; method: immunoSEQ multiplex PCR. The table shows 43,000 or so clones, with around 62% occurring only once. The sample taken for sequencing was PBMCs. The source of these receptors is a human donor in good health.

J is TRBJ1-2 and V is TRBV28; possibly TRBD1 for D (6 bases). Germline CDR1 reads MDHEN; CDR2 reads SYDVKM. The CDR3 has 12 residues. With 4 bases removed from V and 5 bases from J, the gap between germline ends came to 8 bases. The CDR3 loop reads CASSSRGYGYTF. The CDR3 DNA is TGTGCCAGCAGTTCCAGGGGTTATGGCTACACCTTC.

The chain links TRBV25-1 to TRBJ1-2; D unresolved. The CDR3 is made up of 12 amino acids. Germline V lookup: CDR1 MGHDK, CDR2 SYGVNS. With 10 bases removed from V and 4 bases from J, the gap between germline ends came to 13 bases. The CDR3 nucleotides read TGTGCCACCGAGGTGGCCCCCTATGGCTACACCTTC. Protein product: CATEVAPYGYTF.

J is TRBJ2-5 and V is TRBV5-1, with a weak D call TRBD2 (6 bases). Trimming removed 4 bases at V and 10 bases at J, with 26 bases between. The germline gives CDR1 SGHRS, CDR2 YFSETQ. This CDR3 has 16 residues. CDR3: CASSLGSSGGGVSQYF. The DNA for the CDR3 is TGCGCCAGCAGCCTAGGTAGTAGCGGCGGAGGGGTGAGCCAGTACTTC.